Shown below are 21 T cell receptor beta chains from a single sample sequenced in a study of blood T cell repertoires in COVID-19. Only in-frame clones appear in the TCRdb table, and some are missing; sequencing was by immunoSEQ multiplex PCR. This table has 300,000 to 500,000 clones, roughly 88% appearing once. Sequenced material: PBMCs or T cells enriched from blood (not recorded which). These receptor sequences come from a woman aged 30 to 39 with acute COVID-19.

The chain joins TRBV27 to TRBJ2-1, with a weak D call TRBD2 (6 bases). V was trimmed by 8 bases and J by 0 bases, leaving 20 bases between them. There are 17 residues in the CDR3. Germline CDR1 and CDR2: MNHEY and SMNVEV (reference sequence). Here the CDR3 DNA reads TGTGCCAGCTCTCCGGGACTTGGCTATAGCTCCTACAATGAGCAGTTCTTC. It is translated as CASSPGLGYSSYNEQFF.

The chain joins TRBV19 to TRBJ2-4; the D gene is possibly TRBD1 (6 bases). Germline V gene data show CDR1 as LNHDA and CDR2 as SQIVND (reference sequence). V gave up 2 bases and J gave up 2 bases, with 7 bases separating them. The length of the CDR3 is 14 residues. The DNA of the CDR3 is TGTGCCAGTAGTATAACAGGGCCCAAAAACATTCAGTACTTC. It translates to CASSITGPKNIQYF. The complete variable domain, with remaining parts taken from reference TRBV19 and TRBJ2-4, reads DGGITQSPKYLFRKEGQNVTLSCEQNLNHDAMYWYRQDPGQGLRLIYYSQIVNDFQKGDIAEGYSVSREKKESFPLTVTSAQKNPTAFYLCASSITGPKNIQYFGAGTRLSVL.

V usage is TRBV20-1 and J usage is TRBJ1-5, with D perhaps TRBD1 (6 bases). CDR3 length: 11 residues. V gave up 6 bases and J gave up 7 bases, with 10 bases separating them. CDR1 DFQATT and CDR2 SNEGSKA come from the germline V gene (reference sequence). CDR3 region: CSAPGGQPQHF. CDR3 in DNA: TGCAGTGCCCCGGGGGGCCAGCCCCAGCATTTT.

The genes are TRBV4-1 and TRBJ1-4; TRBD1 might be the D (5 bases). The germline V and J ends were trimmed by 1 base and 0 bases, with 15 bases remaining between them. The CDR3 runs 18 residues. Germline CDR1 is MGHRA and CDR2 is YSYEKL. CDR3 nucleotides: TGCGCCAGCAGCCAAGCCTTAACCCCGGGGGCAACTAATGAAAAACTGTTTTTT. Translation gives CASSQALTPGATNEKLFF.

The CDR3 region has the DNA TGTGCCAGCAGCTTAACGGGACAGGGGGAGTCCCGGGGGTATTCACCCCTCCACTTT. It specifies CASSLTGQGESRGYSPLHF. The J gene is TRBJ1-6, the V gene TRBV7-3, with TRBD1 identical over 11 bases. The V gene's germline CDR1 is SGHTA and CDR2 FQGTGA. The V gene end was trimmed by 0 bases and the J gene end by 8 bases; junction bases not matched to a gene: 12. The CDR3 is made up of 19 amino acids.

The chain employs TRBV5-1 and TRBJ1-5; D may be TRBD1 (6 bases). Between the trimmed V and J ends, which lost 3 bases and 2 bases, there was a span of 9 bases. The CDR3 has 14 amino acids. Germline CDR1 SGHRS, CDR2 YFSETQ. The CDR3 sequence is CASSWGLGNQPQHF. DNA of the CDR3: TGCGCCAGCAGCTGGGGGCTCGGCAATCAGCCCCAGCATTTT.

The chain joins TRBV5-1 to TRBJ2-1; D unclear. Trimming cost V 0 bases and J 5 bases, with 12 bases left between them. Germline CDR1 and CDR2: SGHRS and YFSETQ. CDR3 length: 15 residues. In nucleotides, the CDR3 is TGCGCCAGCAGCTTGGACATCGGTAGCCACAATGAGCAGTTCTTC. Translated, it gives CASSLDIGSHNEQFF.

The chain employs TRBV20-1 and TRBJ1-2, with 7 bases fitting TRBD1. The junction had 14 bases not matched to a gene; V was cut back by 3 bases and J by 4 bases. CDR3 length: 16 amino acids. CDR1 and CDR2 (germline): DFQATT, SNEGSKA (reference sequence). The CDR3 is CSASSGTASDLYGYTF. The CDR3 DNA reads as TGCAGTGCTAGTTCCGGGACAGCGTCGGACCTCTATGGCTACACCTTC.

The rearrangement joins TRBV6-5 to TRBJ2-3; 9 bases agree with TRBD2. Germline loops: CDR1 MNHEY, CDR2 SVGAGI. The CDR3 has 14 residues. Germline trimming cut 5 bases from V and 3 bases from J; bases unmatched to any gene: 3. The CDR3 coding sequence is TGTGCCAGCAGTCTCCTAGCGGGGACAGATACGCAGTATTTT. Amino acid sequence: CASSLLAGTDTQYF.

The rearrangement joins TRBV4-1 to TRBJ2-2; TRBD1 agrees at 7 bases. Looked up from germline, CDR1 is MGHRA and CDR2 is YSYEKL. The length of the CDR3 is 16 residues. The V segment lost 1 base and the J segment 2 bases; nucleotides outside the gene matches: 4. The CDR3 loop is CASSQVGQRNTGELFF. Here the CDR3 DNA reads TGCGCCAGCAGCCAAGTGGGACAGAGAAACACCGGGGAGCTGTTTTTT.

The chain couples TRBV21-1 to TRBJ2-7; the DNA was not compared with TRBD1, the D call given in the table. TRBV21-1 is recorded as a pseudogene. This CDR3 comprises 18 residues. In nucleotides, the CDR3 is TGTGCCAGCAGCAAAGTATTCAGGGGGGTGCTCGAAGCCTACGAGCAGTACTTC. It specifies CASSKVFRGVLEAYEQYF.

The rearrangement joins TRBV7-3 to TRBJ1-1; a weak D match, TRBD1 (5 bases). Trimming pared 0 bases from V and 5 bases from J, leaving 7 bases between. The CDR3 consists of 13 residues. Per the germline V gene, CDR1 is SGHTA and CDR2 is FQGTGA. The CDR3 nucleotides read TGTGCCAGCAGCTTAACGACAGTAACTGAAGCTTTCTTT. Encoded protein: CASSLTTVTEAFF.

The rearrangement uses TRBV3-1 (or the pseudogene TRBV3-2) and TRBJ2-1; 10 positions match TRBD2. CDR3 length equals 21 residues. From germline, CDR1 is LGHDT and CDR2 YNNKEL (reference sequence). The V gene end was trimmed by 0 bases and the J gene end by 0 bases; junction bases not matched to a gene: 14. The CDR3 spells CASSQDRGLAPYAGSYNEQFF. The CDR3, as DNA: TGTGCCAGCAGCCAAGATAGGGGACTAGCGCCCTACGCGGGCTCCTACAATGAGCAGTTCTTC.

CDR3 in amino acids: CASSEIRGFSYEQYF. In DNA, the CDR3 is TGTGCCAGCAGTGAAATAAGGGGTTTCTCCTACGAGCAGTACTTC. V usage is TRBV6-1 and J usage is TRBJ2-7; possible D gene TRBD1, 5 bases. The ends were cut back, 2 bases at V and 0 bases at J, with 11 bases in the middle. CDR3 length: 15 residues. Looked up from germline, CDR1 is MNHNS and CDR2 is SASEGT.

The chain combines TRBV4-1 with TRBJ2-2; 9 bases fit TRBD2. The CDR3 has 15 amino acids. Per the germline V gene, CDR1 is MGHRA and CDR2 is YSYEKL. J gave up 7 bases and V 4 bases, and 7 bases lay outside the gene matches. Here the CDR3 DNA reads TGCGCCAGCAGCCGCAGCGGGGGGTCGAGCGGGGAGCTGTTTTTT. As protein: CASSRSGGSSGELFF.

This clone has more than one count but fewer than ten. This sequence joins TRBV19 and TRBJ1-6, with D uncertain. Germline V gene sequence: CDR1 LNHDA, CDR2 SQIVND (reference sequence). V lost 1 base and J 9 bases, leaving 10 bases between the germline ends. The CDR3 contains 14 residues. CDR3 DNA: TGTGCCAGTAGTATAGCGGAAGGAGGTTCACCCCTCCACTTT. Amino acids: CASSIAEGGSPLHF.

This clone turned up a few times. In DNA form, the CDR3 reads TGTGCCAGTCATAAACAGGGATGGGACGAGCAGTACTTC. Encoded protein: CASHKQGWDEQYF. This chain links TRBV25-1 with TRBJ2-7; D may be TRBD1 (6 bases). Trimming left V 9 bases short and J 5 bases short, with 17 bases between. CDR1 and CDR2 (germline): MGHDK, SYGVNS. This CDR3 comprises 13 residues.

In this sample, this clone turned up once. This chain uses TRBV2 with TRBJ1-1, with a weak D call TRBD1 (5 bases). The CDR3 sequence is 15 residues long. Trimming cost V 1 base and J 0 bases, with 9 bases left between them. Looked up from germline, CDR1 is SNHLY and CDR2 is FYNNEI. The CDR3 nucleotides are TGTGCCAGCAGTGAAGAAATGACAGTGAACACTGAAGCTTTCTTT. Its translation is CASSEEMTVNTEAFF.

This clone was seen a single time. V usage is TRBV6-5 and J usage is TRBJ1-5; weak D call: TRBD1 (5 bases). Germline CDR1 is MNHEY and CDR2 is SVGAGI. The CDR3 is 15 amino acids. The V end was cut by 2 bases, the J end by 2 bases, with 10 bases between. CDR3 protein: CASSYRGLGNQPQHF. As DNA, the CDR3 is TGTGCCAGCAGTTACCGGGGGTTAGGCAATCAGCCCCAGCATTTT.

The chain joins TRBV9 to TRBJ2-1; 8 nucleotides line up with TRBD2. The trim removed 4 bases at V and 3 bases at J, leaving 12 bases unmatched. Germline loops: CDR1 SGDLS, CDR2 YYNGEE. CDR3 length: 17 residues. CDR3 residues: CASSPRAGAPIYNEQFF. As DNA, the CDR3 is TGTGCCAGCAGCCCCCGAGCGGGGGCCCCCATCTACAATGAGCAGTTCTTC.

This sequence joins TRBV5-1 and TRBJ1-4, with D maybe TRBD1 (6 bases). The CDR3 has 14 residues. V was shortened by 7 bases and J by 8 bases, with 18 bases between the two germline ends. Germline V gene lookup returns CDR1 SGHRS and CDR2 YFSETQ. CDR3 nucleotides: TGCGCCAGCTCCCCCTCGTGGACAGCCGAAAAACTGTTTTTT. It translates to CASSPSWTAEKLFF.